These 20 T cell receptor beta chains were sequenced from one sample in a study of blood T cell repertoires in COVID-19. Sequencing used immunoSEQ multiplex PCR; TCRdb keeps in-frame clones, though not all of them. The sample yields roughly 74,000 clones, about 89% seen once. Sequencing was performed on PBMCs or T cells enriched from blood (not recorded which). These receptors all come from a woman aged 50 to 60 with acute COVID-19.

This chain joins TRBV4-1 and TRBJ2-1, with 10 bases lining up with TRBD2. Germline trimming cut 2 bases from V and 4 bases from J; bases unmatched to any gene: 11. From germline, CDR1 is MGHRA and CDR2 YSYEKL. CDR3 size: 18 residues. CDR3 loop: CASSQRVTGTSEYNEQFF. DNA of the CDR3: TGCGCCAGCAGCCAAAGGGTAACCGGGACTAGCGAATACAATGAGCAGTTCTTC.

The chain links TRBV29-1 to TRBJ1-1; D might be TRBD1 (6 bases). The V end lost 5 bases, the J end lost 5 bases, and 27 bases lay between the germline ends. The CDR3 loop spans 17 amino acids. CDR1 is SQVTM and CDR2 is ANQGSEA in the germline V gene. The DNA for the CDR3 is TGCAGCGTTTCGGCTAACAGGGCCAGAATCGGAAAAACTGAAGCTTTCTTT. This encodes CSVSANRARIGKTEAFF.

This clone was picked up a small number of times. CDR3 nucleotides: TGTGCCAGCAGCTTAGTGCAGGGGACCCAGTACTTC. As protein: CASSLVQGTQYF. V gene TRBV7-2 combines with J gene TRBJ2-5; TRBD1 might be the D (5 bases). This CDR3 spans 12 amino acids. The germline CDR1 and CDR2 sequences are SGHTA and FQGNSA. Deletions cut 1 base from V and 7 bases from J, with 7 bases between. Full variable domain (remainder filled in from reference TRBV7-2 and TRBJ2-5): GAGVSQSPSNKVTEKGKDVELRCDPISGHTALYWYRQSLGQGLEFLIYFQGNSAPDKSGLPSDRFSAERTGGSVSTLTIQRTQQEDSAVYLCASSLVQGTQYFGPGTRLLVL.

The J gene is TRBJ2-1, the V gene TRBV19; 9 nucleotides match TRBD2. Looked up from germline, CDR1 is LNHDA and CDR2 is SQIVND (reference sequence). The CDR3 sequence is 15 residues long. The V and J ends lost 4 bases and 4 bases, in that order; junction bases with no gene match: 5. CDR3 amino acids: CASSKIAGEYNEQFF. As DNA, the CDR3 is TGTGCCAGTAGTAAGATAGCGGGAGAGTACAATGAGCAGTTCTTC.

The CDR3 sequence: CASSPGQYSNQPQHF. The DNA for the CDR3 is TGTGCCAGCAGCCCGGGACAGTATAGCAATCAGCCCCAGCATTTT. V and J are TRBV27 and TRBJ1-5, with TRBD1 matching over 7 bases. V lost 6 bases to trimming and J lost 0 bases; unmatched junction nucleotides: 5. From germline, CDR1 is MNHEY and CDR2 SMNVEV (reference sequence). This CDR3 has 15 residues.

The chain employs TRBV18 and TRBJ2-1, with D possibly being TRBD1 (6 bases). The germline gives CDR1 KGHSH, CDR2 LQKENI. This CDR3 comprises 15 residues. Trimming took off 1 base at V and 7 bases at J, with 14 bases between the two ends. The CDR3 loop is CASSPLQAQGNEQFF. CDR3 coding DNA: TGTGCCAGCTCACCACTTCAGGCCCAGGGGAATGAGCAGTTCTTC.

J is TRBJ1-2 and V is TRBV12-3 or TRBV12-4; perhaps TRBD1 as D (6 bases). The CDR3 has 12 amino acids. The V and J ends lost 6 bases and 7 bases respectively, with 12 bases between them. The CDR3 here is CASRDHRAGYTF. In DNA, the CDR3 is TGTGCCAGCAGGGACCACAGGGCTGGCTACACCTTC.

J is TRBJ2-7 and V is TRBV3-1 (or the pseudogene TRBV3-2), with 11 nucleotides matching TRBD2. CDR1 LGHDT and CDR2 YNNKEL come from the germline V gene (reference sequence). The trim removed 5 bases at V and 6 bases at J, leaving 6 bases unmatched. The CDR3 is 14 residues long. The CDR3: CASSNSGRGFEQYF. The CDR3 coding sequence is TGTGCCAGCAGCAATAGCGGGAGGGGATTCGAGCAGTACTTC.

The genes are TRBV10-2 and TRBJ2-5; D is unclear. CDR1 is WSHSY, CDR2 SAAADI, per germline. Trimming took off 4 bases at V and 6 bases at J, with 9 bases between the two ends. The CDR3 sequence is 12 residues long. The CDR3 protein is CASSVSGKTQYF. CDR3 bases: TGCGCCAGCAGTGTATCAGGAAAGACCCAGTACTTC.

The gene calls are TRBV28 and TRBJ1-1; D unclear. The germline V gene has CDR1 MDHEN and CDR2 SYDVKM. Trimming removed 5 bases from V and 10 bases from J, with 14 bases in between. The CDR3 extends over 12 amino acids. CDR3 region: CASSAPQDRAFF. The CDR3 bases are TGTGCCAGCAGTGCGCCTCAGGATCGAGCTTTCTTT.

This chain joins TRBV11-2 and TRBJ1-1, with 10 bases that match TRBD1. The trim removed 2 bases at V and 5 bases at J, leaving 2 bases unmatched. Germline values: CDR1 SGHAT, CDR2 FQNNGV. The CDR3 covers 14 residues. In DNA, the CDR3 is TGTGCCAGCAGCTTAACGGGACAGGGGACTGAAGCTTTCTTT. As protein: CASSLTGQGTEAFF.

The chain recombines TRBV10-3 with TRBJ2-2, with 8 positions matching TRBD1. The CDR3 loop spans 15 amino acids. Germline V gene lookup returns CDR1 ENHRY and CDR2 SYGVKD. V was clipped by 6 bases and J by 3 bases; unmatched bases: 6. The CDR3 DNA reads TGTGCCATCAGCCCCGACAGGGGAGACACCGGGGAGCTGTTTTTT. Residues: CAISPDRGDTGELFF.

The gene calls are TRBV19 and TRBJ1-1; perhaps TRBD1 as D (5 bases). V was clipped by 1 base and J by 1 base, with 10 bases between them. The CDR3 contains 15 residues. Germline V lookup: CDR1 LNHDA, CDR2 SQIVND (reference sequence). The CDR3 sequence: CASSIAADRNTEAFF. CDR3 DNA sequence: TGTGCCAGTAGTATAGCGGCAGACAGGAACACTGAAGCTTTCTTT. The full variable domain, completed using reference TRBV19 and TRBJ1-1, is DGGITQSPKYLFRKEGQNVTLSCEQNLNHDAMYWYRQDPGQGLRLIYYSQIVNDFQKGDIAEGYSVSREKKESFPLTVTSAQKNPTAFYLCASSIAADRNTEAFFGQGTRLTVV.

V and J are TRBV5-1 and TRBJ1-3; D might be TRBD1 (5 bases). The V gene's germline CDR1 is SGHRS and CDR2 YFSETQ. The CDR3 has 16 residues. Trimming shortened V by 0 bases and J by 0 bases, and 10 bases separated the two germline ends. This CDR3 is CASSLGRAFSGNTIYF. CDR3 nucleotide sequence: TGCGCCAGCAGCTTGGGCAGGGCATTCTCTGGAAACACCATATATTTT.

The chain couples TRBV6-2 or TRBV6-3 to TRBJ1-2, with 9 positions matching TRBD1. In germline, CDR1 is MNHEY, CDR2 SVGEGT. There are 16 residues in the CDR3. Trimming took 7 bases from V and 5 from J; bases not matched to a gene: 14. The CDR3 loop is CASNPPGQGRQYGYTF. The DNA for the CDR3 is TGTGCCAGCAACCCACCGGGACAGGGACGTCAATATGGCTACACCTTC.

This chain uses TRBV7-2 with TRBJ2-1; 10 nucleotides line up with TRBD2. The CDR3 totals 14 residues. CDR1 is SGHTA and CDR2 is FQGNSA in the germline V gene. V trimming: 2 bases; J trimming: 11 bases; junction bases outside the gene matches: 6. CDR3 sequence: CASSLTLAGAKQFF. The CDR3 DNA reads TGTGCCAGCAGCTTAACCCTAGCGGGAGCTAAGCAGTTCTTC.

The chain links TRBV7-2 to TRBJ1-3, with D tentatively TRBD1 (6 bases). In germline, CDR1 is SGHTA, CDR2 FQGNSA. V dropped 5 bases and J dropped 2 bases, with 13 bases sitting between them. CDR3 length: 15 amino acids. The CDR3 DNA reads TGTGCCAGCAGCCAAGGGGGAATAGCTGGAAACACCATATATTTT. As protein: CASSQGGIAGNTIYF.

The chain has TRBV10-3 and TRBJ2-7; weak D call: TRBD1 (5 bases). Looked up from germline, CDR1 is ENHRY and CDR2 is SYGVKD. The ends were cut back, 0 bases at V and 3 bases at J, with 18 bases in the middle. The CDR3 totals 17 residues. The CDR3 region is CAISESGSGAGYYEQYF. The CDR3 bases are TGTGCCATCAGTGAGTCGGGGTCTGGGGCAGGGTACTACGAGCAGTACTTC.

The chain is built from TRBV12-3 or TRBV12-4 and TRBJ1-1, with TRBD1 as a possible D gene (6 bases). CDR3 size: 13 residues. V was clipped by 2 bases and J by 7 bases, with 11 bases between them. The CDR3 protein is CASSLLTGFEAFF. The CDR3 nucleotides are TGTGCCAGCAGTTTACTTACAGGGTTTGAAGCTTTCTTT.

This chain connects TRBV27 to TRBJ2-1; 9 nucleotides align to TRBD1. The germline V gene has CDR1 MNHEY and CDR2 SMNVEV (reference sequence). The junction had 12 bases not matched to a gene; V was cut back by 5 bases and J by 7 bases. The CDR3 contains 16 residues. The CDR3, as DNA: TGTGCCAGCAGTCTGTACAGGGGGCGAGGGTTGAATGAGCAGTTCTTC. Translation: CASSLYRGRGLNEQFF.